This TCR beta chain was obtained from a study of T cell responses to AZD1222 COVID-19 vaccine. Study results and limitations: Repertoires were collected only later (after the peak T cell response had occurred). Of the AZD1222 recipients, only six were seropositive at baseline. White British ancestry dominated among donors, who included more females, and clonal diversity was possibly underestimated.

In the case of this clone: The antigen is undetermined.

Using immunoSEQ multiplex PCR, the repertoire was profiled, and TCRdb retains in-frame clones only, with some absent. The repertoire holds over 100,000 clones, with roughly nine tenths as singletons. The specimen comprised peripheral blood, sampled on day 0 of AZD1222 vaccination. This receptor was obtained from an adult in good health.

CDR3 loop: CASSIADSPPYNEQFF. In DNA, the CDR3 is TGTGCCAGTAGTATAGCGGACAGCCCACCCTACAATGAGCAGTTCTTC. This sequence joins TRBV19 and TRBJ2-1; perhaps TRBD1 as D (6 bases). V lost 1 base and J lost 2, with 12 bases in between. This CDR3 is built from 16 residues. Germline CDR1 and CDR2: LNHDA and SQIVND (reference sequence).